This T cell receptor (beta chain) was identified during a study of Graves' ophthalmopathy and Graves' hyperthyroidism. Researchers took RNA transcripts and amplified TCR beta CDR3 regions from them. Amplification began with first-round RT-PCR using HTBI primers, then second-round multiplex PCR was performed. TCRdb re-analysed the multiplex PCR reads in MiXCR, keeping a single row per CDR3 protein. Of roughly 220,000 distinct CDR3 sequences listed, less than 55% are singletons. General study results and limits: For separating ophthalmopathy from stable hyperthyroidism, a 13-signature model gave 87.88% sensitivity and 81.08% specificity.

Points on this clonotype: Its antigen remains unidentified.

The receptor's source is an adult man with Graves' ophthalmopathy. The sequencing sample was made of peripheral blood.

The CDR3, as DNA: TGCAGTGCTAGAGATCTAGCGGGGCGTGACACTGAAGCTTTCTTT. Translating it yields CSARDLAGRDTEAFF. V and J are TRBV20-1 and TRBJ1-1; a possible D gene is TRBD1 (5 bases). The CDR3 runs to 15 residues. The V end was cut by 0 bases, the J end by 3 bases, with 14 bases between. Germline assignment: CDR1 DFQATT and CDR2 SNEGSKA (reference sequence).